These T cell receptor beta chains were read from a single sample in a study of blood T cell repertoires in COVID-19. Here immunoSEQ multiplex PCR was the method, and the copy in TCRdb shows in-frame clones only, minus some. The data show around 250,000 clones, around 89% seen once. Sequencing input: PBMCs or T cells enriched from blood (not recorded which). The receptors derive from a woman in her 30s who had recovered from COVID-19. Each CDR3 is given without its conserved first and last residue. Clone size is shown for a subset of rows, as once, few, many or a class of expanded clone.

V gene	clone size	J gene	CDR3 protein
TRBV30	few	TRBJ1-6	AWTQGQGGSPLH
TRBV7-9	NA	TRBJ1-5	ASSFGTDQPQH
TRBV19	NA	TRBJ1-1	ASSIASGRRIMNTEAF
TRBV15	NA	TRBJ2-5	ATSRGSSGRQTQY
TRBV28	NA	TRBJ2-7	ASSLPGQGKREQY
TRBV7-2	NA	TRBJ1-1	ASSGGGFSTEAF
TRBV7-7	NA	TRBJ2-1	ASSLGSDRYNEQF
TRBV6-4	NA	TRBJ2-1	ASSDSGGGNEQF
TRBV14	NA	TRBJ2-1	ASSFHRAEQF
TRBV27	NA	TRBJ2-3	ASSLGEGGDTQY
TRBV2	NA	TRBJ2-1	ASSAYVNEQF
TRBV19	NA	TRBJ2-2	ASSITGAGRFFSTGELF
TRBV30	NA	TRBJ2-5	AWSAVPETQY
TRBV19	NA	TRBJ1-1	ASSIMWGVRPEAF
TRBV9	NA	TRBJ1-1	ASSAGQGANTEAF
TRBV27	NA	TRBJ1-1	ASSFTGDRNTEAF
TRBV7-6	NA	TRBJ1-2	ASSPLQGKGYT
TRBV3-1/TRBV3-2	NA	TRBJ2-3	ASSRTAMGTDTQY
TRBV11-2	NA	TRBJ1-6	ASSLIRSGKPSPLH
TRBV5-6	NA	TRBJ1-1	ASSFLGGRNTEAF
TRBV19	NA	TRBJ2-3	ASGRNTDTQY
TRBV28	NA	TRBJ1-5	ASSLSQGGQPQH
TRBV7-2	NA	TRBJ2-7	ASSLEPGSYEQY
TRBV28	NA	TRBJ2-3	ASSLILASGSTDTQY
TRBV28	NA	TRBJ2-3	ASSDRTSGTDTQY
TRBV28	NA	TRBJ2-1	ASSFTGWPYNEQF
TRBV6-1	once	TRBJ1-1	ASSFSAGNTEAF
TRBV5-1	NA	TRBJ2-1	ASSLDSYNEQF
TRBV30	NA	TRBJ1-1	AWSKGINTEAF
TRBV30	NA	TRBJ2-7	AWGRGGVAYEQY